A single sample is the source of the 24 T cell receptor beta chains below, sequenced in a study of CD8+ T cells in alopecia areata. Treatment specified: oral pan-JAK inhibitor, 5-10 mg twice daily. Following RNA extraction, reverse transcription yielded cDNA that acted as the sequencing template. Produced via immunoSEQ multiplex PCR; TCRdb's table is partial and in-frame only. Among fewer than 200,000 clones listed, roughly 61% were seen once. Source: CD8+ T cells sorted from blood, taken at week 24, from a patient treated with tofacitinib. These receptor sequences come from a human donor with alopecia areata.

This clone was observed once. The CDR3, as DNA: TGTGCCAGCAGCTTGTCCCTGTTTATGTTCGTTGGTGGCGAGCAGTACTTC. Protein sequence: CASSLSLFMFVGGEQYF. The rearrangement uses TRBV5-6 and TRBJ2-7, with D unresolved. This CDR3 has 17 residues. Germline CDR1 and CDR2: SGHDT and YYEEEE. V lost 1 base to trimming and J lost 6 bases, with 23 bases between them. Filled out from reference TRBV5-6 and TRBJ2-7, the complete variable domain reads DAGVTQSPTHLIKTRGQQVTLRCSPKSGHDTVSWYQQALGQGPQFIFQYYEEEERQRGNFPDRFSGHQFPNYSSELNVNALLLGDSALYLCASSLSLFMFVGGEQYFGPGTRLTVT.

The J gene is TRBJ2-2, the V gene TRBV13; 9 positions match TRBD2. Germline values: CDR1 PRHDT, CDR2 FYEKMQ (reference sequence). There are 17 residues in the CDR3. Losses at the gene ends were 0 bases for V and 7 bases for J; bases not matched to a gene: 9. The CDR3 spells CASSLGPASGDGGELFF. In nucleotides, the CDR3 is TGTGCCAGCAGCTTAGGCCCCGCTAGCGGGGACGGCGGGGAGCTGTTTTTT.

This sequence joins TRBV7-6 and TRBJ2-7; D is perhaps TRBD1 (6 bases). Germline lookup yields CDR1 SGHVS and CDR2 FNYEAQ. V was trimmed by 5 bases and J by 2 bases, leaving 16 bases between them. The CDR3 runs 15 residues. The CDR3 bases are TGTGCCAGCAGCCCCAGACAGGCGCCTACCTACGAGCAGTACTTC. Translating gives CASSPRQAPTYEQYF.

The chain's CDR3 is CASSSNPRDLFGELFF. In DNA, the CDR3 is TGTGCCAGCAGCTCCAACCCCCGGGACTTGTTTGGGGAGCTGTTTTTT. This rearrangement joins TRBV9 to TRBJ2-2; the D gene is possibly TRBD2 (6 bases). The CDR3 is 16 residues long. The germline V and J ends were trimmed by 4 bases and 8 bases, with 21 bases remaining between them. CDR1 and CDR2 from the germline V gene are SGDLS and YYNGEE.

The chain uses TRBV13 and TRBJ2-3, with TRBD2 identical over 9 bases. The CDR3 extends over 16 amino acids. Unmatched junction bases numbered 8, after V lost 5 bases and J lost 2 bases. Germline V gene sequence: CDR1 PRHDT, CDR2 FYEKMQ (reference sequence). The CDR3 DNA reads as TGTGCCAGCAGCCCAATGGAGCGGGGGGTCACAGATACGCAGTATTTT. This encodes CASSPMERGVTDTQYF.

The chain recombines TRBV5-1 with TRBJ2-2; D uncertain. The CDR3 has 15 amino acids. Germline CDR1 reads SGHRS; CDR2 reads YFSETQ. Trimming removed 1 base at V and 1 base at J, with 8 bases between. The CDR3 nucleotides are TGCGCCAGCAGCTTGCGGCATGTGAACACCGGGGAGCTGTTTTTT. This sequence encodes CASSLRHVNTGELFF.

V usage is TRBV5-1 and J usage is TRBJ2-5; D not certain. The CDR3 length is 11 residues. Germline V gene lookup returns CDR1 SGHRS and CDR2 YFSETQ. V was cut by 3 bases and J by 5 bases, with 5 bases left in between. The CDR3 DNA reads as TGCGCCAGCAGCTCCTTGGAGACCCAGTACTTC. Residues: CASSSLETQYF. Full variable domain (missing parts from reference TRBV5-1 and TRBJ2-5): KAGVTQTPRYLIKTRGQQVTLSCSPISGHRSVSWYQQTPGQGLQFLFEYFSETQRNKGNFPGRFSGRQFSNSRSEMNVSTLELGDSALYLCASSSLETQYFGPGTRLLVL.

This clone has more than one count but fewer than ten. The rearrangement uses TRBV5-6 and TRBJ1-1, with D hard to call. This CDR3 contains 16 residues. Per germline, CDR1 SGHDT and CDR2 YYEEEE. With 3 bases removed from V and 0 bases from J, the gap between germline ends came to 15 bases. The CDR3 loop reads CASSSVPGYMNTEAFF. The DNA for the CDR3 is TGTGCCAGCAGCTCGGTACCGGGTTACATGAACACTGAAGCTTTCTTT.

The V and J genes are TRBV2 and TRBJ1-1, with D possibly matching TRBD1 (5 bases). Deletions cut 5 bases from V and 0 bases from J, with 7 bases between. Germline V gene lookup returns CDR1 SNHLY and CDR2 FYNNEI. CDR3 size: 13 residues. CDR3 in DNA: TGTGCCAGCAGTTGGGACCTGAACACTGAAGCTTTCTTT. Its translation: CASSWDLNTEAFF. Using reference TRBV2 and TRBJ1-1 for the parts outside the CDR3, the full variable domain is EPEVTQTPSHQVTQMGQEVILRCVPISNHLYFYWYRQILGQKVEFLVSFYNNEISEKSEIFDDQFSVERPDGSNFTLKIRSTKLEDSAMYFCASSWDLNTEAFFGQGTRLTVV.

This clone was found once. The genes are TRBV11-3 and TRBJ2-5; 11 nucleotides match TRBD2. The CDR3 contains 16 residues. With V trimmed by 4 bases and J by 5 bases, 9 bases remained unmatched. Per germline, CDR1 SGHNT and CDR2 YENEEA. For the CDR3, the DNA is TGTGCCAGCAGCTCCGTTAGCGGGGGGGATGAGGAGACCCAGTACTTC. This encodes CASSSVSGGDEETQYF.

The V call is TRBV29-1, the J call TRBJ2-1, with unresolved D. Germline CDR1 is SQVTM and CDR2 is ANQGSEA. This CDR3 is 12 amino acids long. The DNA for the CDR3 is TGCACCGTGCTAGGTGACTGGAATGAGCAGTTCTTC. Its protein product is CTVLGDWNEQFF.

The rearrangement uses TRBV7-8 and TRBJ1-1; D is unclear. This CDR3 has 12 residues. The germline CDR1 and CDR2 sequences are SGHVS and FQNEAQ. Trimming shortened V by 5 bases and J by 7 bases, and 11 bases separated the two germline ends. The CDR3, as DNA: TGTGCCAGCAGCGGGGTTTGGAATGAAGCTTTCTTT. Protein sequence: CASSGVWNEAFF. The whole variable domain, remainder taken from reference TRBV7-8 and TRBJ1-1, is GAGVSQSPRYKVAKRGQDVALRCDPISGHVSLFWYQQALGQGPEFLTYFQNEAQLDKSGLPSDRFFAERPEGSVSTLKIQRTQQEDSAVYLCASSGVWNEAFFGQGTRLTVV.

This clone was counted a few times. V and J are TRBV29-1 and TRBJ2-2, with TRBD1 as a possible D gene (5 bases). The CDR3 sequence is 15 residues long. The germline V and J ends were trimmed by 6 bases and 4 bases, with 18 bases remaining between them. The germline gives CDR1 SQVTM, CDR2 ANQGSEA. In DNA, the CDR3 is TGCAGCGTCGACACCGGACAAGCTGGCACCGGGGAGCTGTTTTTT. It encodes CSVDTGQAGTGELFF.

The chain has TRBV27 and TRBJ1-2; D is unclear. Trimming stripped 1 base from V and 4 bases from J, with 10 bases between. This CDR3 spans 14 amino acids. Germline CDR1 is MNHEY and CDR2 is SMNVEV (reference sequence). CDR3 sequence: CASSLYAGSYGYTF. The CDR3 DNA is TGTGCCAGCAGTTTATACGCAGGCTCCTATGGCTACACCTTC.

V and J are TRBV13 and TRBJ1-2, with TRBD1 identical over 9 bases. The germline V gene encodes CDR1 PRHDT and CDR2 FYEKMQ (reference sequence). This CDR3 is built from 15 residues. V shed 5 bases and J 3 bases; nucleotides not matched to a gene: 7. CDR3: CASSPGTGKYYGYTF. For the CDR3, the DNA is TGTGCCAGCAGCCCAGGGACAGGGAAATACTATGGCTACACCTTC.

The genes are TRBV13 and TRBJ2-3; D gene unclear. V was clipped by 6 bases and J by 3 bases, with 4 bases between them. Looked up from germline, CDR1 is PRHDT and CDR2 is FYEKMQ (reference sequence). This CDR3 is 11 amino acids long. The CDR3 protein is CASRQTDTQYF. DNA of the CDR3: TGTGCCAGCAGACAAACAGATACGCAGTATTTT.

The CDR3 spells CASSEGAQTEAQHF. CDR3 DNA: TGCGCCAGCAGCGAGGGAGCGCAGACAGAGGCCCAGCATTTT. This chain joins TRBV5-1 and TRBJ1-5; tentatively, D is TRBD1 (5 bases). Deletions cut 4 bases from V and 11 bases from J, with 19 bases between. The germline gives CDR1 SGHRS, CDR2 YFSETQ. The length of the CDR3 is 14 residues.

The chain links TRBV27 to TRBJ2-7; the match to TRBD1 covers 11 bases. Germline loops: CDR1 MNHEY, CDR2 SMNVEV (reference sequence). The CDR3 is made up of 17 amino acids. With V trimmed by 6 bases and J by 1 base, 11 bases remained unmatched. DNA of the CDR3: TGTGCCAGCAGCAAAACTTTCCGGGACAGGGGGTCCTACGAGCAGTACTTC. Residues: CASSKTFRDRGSYEQYF.

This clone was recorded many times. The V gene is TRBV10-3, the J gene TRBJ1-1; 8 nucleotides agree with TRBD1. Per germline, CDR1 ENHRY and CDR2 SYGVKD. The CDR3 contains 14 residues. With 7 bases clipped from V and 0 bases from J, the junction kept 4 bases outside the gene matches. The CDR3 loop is CAITQGGLNTEAFF. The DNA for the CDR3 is TGTGCCATCACACAGGGGGGCCTGAACACTGAAGCTTTCTTT.

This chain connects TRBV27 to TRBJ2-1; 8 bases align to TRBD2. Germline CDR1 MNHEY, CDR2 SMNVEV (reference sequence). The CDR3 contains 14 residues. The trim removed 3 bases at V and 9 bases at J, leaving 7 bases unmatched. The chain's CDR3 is CASSFTGGRREQFF. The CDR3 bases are TGTGCCAGCAGTTTTACGGGGGGGCGACGTGAGCAGTTCTTC.

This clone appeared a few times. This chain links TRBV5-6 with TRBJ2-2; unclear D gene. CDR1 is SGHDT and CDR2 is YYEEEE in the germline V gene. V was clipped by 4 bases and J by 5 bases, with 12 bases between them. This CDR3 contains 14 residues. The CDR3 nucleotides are TGTGCCAGCAGCCGCGCACTCGGGACCGGGGAGCTGTTTTTT. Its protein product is CASSRALGTGELFF.

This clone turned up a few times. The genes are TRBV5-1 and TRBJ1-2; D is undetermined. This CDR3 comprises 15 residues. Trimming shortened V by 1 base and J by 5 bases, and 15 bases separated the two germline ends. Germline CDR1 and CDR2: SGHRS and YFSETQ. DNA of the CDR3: TGCGCCAGCAGCTTGTTACTGAAGGGCGAATATGGCTACACCTTC. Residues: CASSLLLKGEYGYTF.

CDR3 protein: CASSLGWRGLEAFF. CDR3 bases: TGTGCCAGCAGCTTAGGATGGCGGGGACTGGAAGCTTTCTTT. The chain employs TRBV11-2 and TRBJ1-1, with D possibly being TRBD1 (5 bases). The germline CDR1 and CDR2 sequences are SGHAT and FQNNGV. The V and J ends lost 1 base and 8 bases respectively, with 14 bases between them. The CDR3 has 14 residues.

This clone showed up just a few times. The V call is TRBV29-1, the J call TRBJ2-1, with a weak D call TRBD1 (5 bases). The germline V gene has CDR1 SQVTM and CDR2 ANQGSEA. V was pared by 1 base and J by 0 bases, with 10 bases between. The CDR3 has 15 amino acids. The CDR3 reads CSVEGQPSSYNEQFF. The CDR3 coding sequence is TGCAGCGTTGAAGGACAGCCGAGCTCCTACAATGAGCAGTTCTTC.